This is a list of T cell receptor beta chains from one sample in a study of beta chain features in type 1 diabetes. Sequenced by immunoSEQ multiplex PCR; TCRdb stores in-frame clones only, minus some. This sample carries 860,000 or so clones, roughly a sixth of them seen once, and the ten largest clones take roughly 0.025%. Sequencing input: naive CD4+ T cells from blood. The source of these receptors is a woman aged 18-30 years in good health. CDR3s include the opening cysteine and the closing phenylalanine or tryptophan. Fields, in order: D gene, J gene, clone size, V gene, CDR3 protein, CDR3 DNA. A D gene is named only where the DNA matches it firmly. Expanded clones get a size class; other rows say once, few or many, or leave the size out.

NA | TRBJ1-4 | NA | TRBV13 | CASSITPYLGDNEKLFF | TGTGCCAGCAGCATAACCCCTTATTTGGGGGATAATGAAAAACTGTTTTTT
NA | TRBJ2-3 | few | TRBV20-1 | CSAGSTDTQYF | TGCAGTGCCGGTTCCACAGATACGCAGTATTTT
TRBD2 | TRBJ2-7 | NA | TRBV28 | CASSRGTSGTYEQYF | TGTGCCAGCAGTAGGGGGACTAGCGGGACTTACGAGCAGTACTTC
TRBD1 | TRBJ2-4 | few | TRBV28 | CASSPFGTGGQTKNIQYF | TGTGCCAGCAGTCCCTTCGGGACAGGGGGCCAAACCAAAAACATTCAGTACTTC
NA | TRBJ2-5 | few | TRBV7-2 | CASSLGRQETQYF | TGTGCCAGCAGCTTAGGCCGGCAAGAGACCCAGTACTTC
NA | TRBJ1-1 | NA | TRBV5-4 | CASTGGSGTLNTEAFF | TGTGCCAGCACCGGAGGGTCAGGGACTTTGAACACTGAAGCTTTCTTT
NA | TRBJ2-1 | few | TRBV10-3 | CATLRVSGRIRNEQFF | TGTGCCACCCTTAGAGTCTCGGGGAGGATTCGGAATGAGCAGTTCTTC
NA | TRBJ2-7 | few | TRBV9 | CASSQSSLSYEQYF | TGTGCCAGCAGCCAAAGTAGCCTATCCTACGAGCAGTACTTC
TRBD2 | TRBJ2-1 | NA | TRBV7-3 | CASSLLAGPYNEQFF | TGTGCCAGCAGCTTACTAGCGGGCCCCTACAATGAGCAGTTCTTC
NA | TRBJ1-2 | NA | TRBV10-3 | CAISEFVGYGYTF | TGTGCCATCAGTGAATTTGTGGGCTATGGCTACACCTTC
NA | TRBJ1-2 | NA | TRBV7-9 | CASSIGGARANYGYTF | TGTGCCAGCAGCATCGGTGGGGCAAGAGCTAACTATGGCTACACCTTC
NA | TRBJ2-3 | few | TRBV5-4 | CASSNKKDSSTDTQYF | TGTGCCAGCAGCAACAAAAAGGACAGCAGCACAGATACGCAGTATTTT
NA | TRBJ1-1 | few | TRBV13 | CASSLDEGGVGGTEAFF | TGTGCCAGCAGCTTAGATGAAGGCGGCGTAGGCGGCACTGAAGCTTTCTTT
NA | TRBJ2-2 | few | TRBV19 | CATRGAITGELFF | TGTGCCACTCGTGGGGCCATCACCGGGGAGCTGTTTTTT
TRBD1 | TRBJ1-5 | few | TRBV7-6 | CASSSTGTGDQPQHF | TGTGCCAGCAGCTCGACCGGGACAGGGGATCAGCCCCAGCATTTT
NA | TRBJ1-5 | NA | TRBV7-2 | CASSFGRDNQPQHF | TGTGCCAGCAGCTTCGGCAGAGACAATCAGCCCCAGCATTTT
TRBD1 | TRBJ1-1 | many | TRBV14 | CASSPATGANTEAFF | TGTGCCAGCAGCCCTGCGACAGGGGCGAACACTGAAGCTTTCTTT